Listed below are T cell receptor beta chains from one sample, sequenced in a study of blood T cell repertoires in COVID-19. Repertoires were generated with immunoSEQ multiplex PCR, while TCRdb's copy carries only in-frame clones and drops some. Of approximately 110,000 clones listed, about three quarters are singletons. The sample consisted of peripheral blood. The receptors come from a man older than 75 with acute or convalescent COVID-19. CDR3s include the opening cysteine and the closing phenylalanine or tryptophan. D genes are given only for firm matches.

v_gene: TRBV2; d_gene: TRBD2; j_gene: TRBJ2-7; CDR3aa: CASMASGSYEQYF
v_gene: TRBV5-6; d_gene: TRBD1; j_gene: TRBJ1-2; CDR3aa: CASSSGTGPIFYGYTF
v_gene: TRBV11-3; d_gene: NA; j_gene: TRBJ2-7; CDR3aa: CASSPGPSGEQYF
v_gene: TRBV24-1; d_gene: NA; j_gene: TRBJ1-5; CDR3aa: CATSDSAFGLQHF
v_gene: TRBV27; d_gene: TRBD1; j_gene: TRBJ1-2; CDR3aa: CASSTGGYGYTF
v_gene: TRBV6-6; d_gene: NA; j_gene: TRBJ2-3; CDR3aa: CASSPAGANTDTQYF
v_gene: TRBV7-6; d_gene: NA; j_gene: TRBJ2-7; CDR3aa: CASSPKIPGYEQYF
v_gene: TRBV2; d_gene: NA; j_gene: TRBJ2-5; CDR3aa: CASSKQGIETQYF
v_gene: TRBV28; d_gene: NA; j_gene: TRBJ1-4; CDR3aa: CASSSGDYTEKLFF
v_gene: TRBV9; d_gene: TRBD2; j_gene: TRBJ2-1; CDR3aa: CASSPRSGSYNEQFF
v_gene: TRBV5-1; d_gene: NA; j_gene: TRBJ1-3; CDR3aa: CASSFLGNTIYF
v_gene: TRBV11-2; d_gene: TRBD2; j_gene: TRBJ2-1; CDR3aa: CASSLNGRLAGKGDEQFF
v_gene: TRBV6-1; d_gene: NA; j_gene: TRBJ2-7; CDR3aa: CASSERSLGSRQYF
v_gene: TRBV4-3; d_gene: TRBD1; j_gene: TRBJ1-5; CDR3aa: CASESGDRGDLSNQPQHF
v_gene: TRBV4-1; d_gene: TRBD2; j_gene: TRBJ2-1; CDR3aa: CASSESLAALRNEQFF
v_gene: TRBV7-3; d_gene: TRBD2; j_gene: TRBJ2-1; CDR3aa: CASSLNRAGFDNEQFF
v_gene: TRBV5-1; d_gene: NA; j_gene: TRBJ1-1; CDR3aa: CASSLEGMNTEAFF
v_gene: TRBV6-5; d_gene: NA; j_gene: TRBJ1-3; CDR3aa: CASRQDSGNTIYF
v_gene: TRBV5-8; d_gene: TRBD1; j_gene: TRBJ2-3; CDR3aa: CASRRDRGSGDTQYF
v_gene: TRBV19; d_gene: NA; j_gene: TRBJ2-1; CDR3aa: CASRRSSTGKYNEQFF
v_gene: TRBV7-2; d_gene: NA; j_gene: TRBJ1-1; CDR3aa: CASSSSSGGTEAFF
v_gene: TRBV7-3; d_gene: NA; j_gene: TRBJ2-3; CDR3aa: CASSFRGGTDTQYF
v_gene: TRBV24-1; d_gene: NA; j_gene: TRBJ2-5; CDR3aa: CATSGRYQETQYF
v_gene: TRBV7-2; d_gene: TRBD2; j_gene: TRBJ2-7; CDR3aa: CASSRGTSGSYEQYF
v_gene: TRBV5-6; d_gene: TRBD1; j_gene: TRBJ2-1; CDR3aa: CASSGRQGRRDEQFF
v_gene: TRBV25-1; d_gene: NA; j_gene: TRBJ2-4; CDR3aa: CASSSRPANIQYF
v_gene: TRBV25-1; d_gene: NA; j_gene: TRBJ2-3; CDR3aa: CASSELGREGSDTQYF
v_gene: TRBV5-1; d_gene: NA; j_gene: TRBJ2-2; CDR3aa: CASSLGFRDRTGELFF
v_gene: TRBV7-9; d_gene: NA; j_gene: TRBJ2-7; CDR3aa: CASSLRGAGETEEQYF
v_gene: TRBV28; d_gene: NA; j_gene: TRBJ1-1; CDR3aa: CASSRRDTEAFF
v_gene: TRBV18; d_gene: NA; j_gene: TRBJ1-3; CDR3aa: CASSPGLGIYF
v_gene: TRBV7-9; d_gene: TRBD2; j_gene: TRBJ2-2; CDR3aa: CASSYSGRGTGELFF
v_gene: TRBV5-3; d_gene: NA; j_gene: TRBJ2-7; CDR3aa: CARSLRFPSRYEQYF
v_gene: TRBV29-1; d_gene: NA; j_gene: TRBJ2-5; CDR3aa: CSVEPRAETQYF
v_gene: TRBV7-9; d_gene: TRBD1; j_gene: TRBJ1-6; CDR3aa: CASSSMTGNRSPLHF
v_gene: TRBV28; d_gene: NA; j_gene: TRBJ1-1; CDR3aa: CASSFQPTEAFF
v_gene: TRBV23-1; d_gene: NA; j_gene: TRBJ1-1; CDR3aa: CASSQPGQMNTEAFF
v_gene: TRBV14; d_gene: TRBD2; j_gene: TRBJ2-7; CDR3aa: CASSRGTSGAYEQYF
v_gene: TRBV11-2; d_gene: NA; j_gene: TRBJ2-7; CDR3aa: CASSLMIGSSYEQYF
v_gene: TRBV30; d_gene: NA; j_gene: TRBJ1-1; CDR3aa: CAWSGGLAGAFF
v_gene: TRBV7-3; d_gene: NA; j_gene: TRBJ1-1; CDR3aa: CASSLRGKNTEAFF
v_gene: TRBV3-1/TRBV3-2; d_gene: NA; j_gene: TRBJ2-7; CDR3aa: CASSLDNEQYF
v_gene: TRBV14; d_gene: NA; j_gene: TRBJ1-1; CDR3aa: CASRPWAGEAFF
v_gene: TRBV11-3; d_gene: TRBD2; j_gene: TRBJ2-2; CDR3aa: CASSPGGGAPGELFF
v_gene: TRBV28; d_gene: TRBD1; j_gene: TRBJ2-5; CDR3aa: CASSSYRGRRWDQYF
v_gene: TRBV6-5; d_gene: TRBD1; j_gene: TRBJ2-2; CDR3aa: CASSNRDRATGELFF
v_gene: TRBV28; d_gene: NA; j_gene: TRBJ1-5; CDR3aa: CASSLLSDNQPQHF
v_gene: TRBV28; d_gene: TRBD1; j_gene: TRBJ1-5; CDR3aa: CASRGQVQPQHF
v_gene: TRBV6-1; d_gene: NA; j_gene: TRBJ1-5; CDR3aa: CASSESGRAYQPQHF
v_gene: TRBV4-1; d_gene: TRBD2; j_gene: TRBJ2-1; CDR3aa: CASSPSSGRGVWNEQFF
v_gene: TRBV29-1; d_gene: TRBD1; j_gene: TRBJ2-7; CDR3aa: CSVSDREGPYEQYF
v_gene: TRBV12-3/TRBV12-4; d_gene: NA; j_gene: TRBJ1-1; CDR3aa: CASSLGRNTEAFF
v_gene: TRBV19; d_gene: NA; j_gene: TRBJ1-5; CDR3aa: CASILSGLGNQPQHF
v_gene: TRBV27; d_gene: TRBD1; j_gene: TRBJ2-2; CDR3aa: CASSSRTGGGGELFF
v_gene: TRBV2; d_gene: TRBD1; j_gene: TRBJ2-3; CDR3aa: CASRNGDRGTDTQYF
v_gene: TRBV10-2; d_gene: NA; j_gene: TRBJ1-4; CDR3aa: CASSEASSGKLFF
v_gene: TRBV5-6; d_gene: TRBD2; j_gene: TRBJ2-2; CDR3aa: CASSWTSGSLTGELFF
v_gene: TRBV9; d_gene: TRBD1; j_gene: TRBJ1-2; CDR3aa: CASSVDRGYGYTF